These 20 T cell receptor beta chains were all obtained from the same sample, sequenced in a study of T cells in Graves' hyperthyroidism and ophthalmopathy. TCR beta CDR3 sequences were amplified from RNA transcripts. HTBI primers were employed in a first-round RT-PCR of the TCR CDR3. TCRdb re-called the multiplex PCR reads through MiXCR, storing one row per CDR3 protein. This sample has 480,000 or so distinct CDR3 sequences, with approximately 14% found just once. Material: blood. The source of these receptors is a woman younger than 35 with Graves' hyperthyroidism.

This clonotype was found a few times. This sequence joins TRBV30 and TRBJ1-3; the D is unclear. The V end was cut by 0 bases, the J end by 6 bases, with 6 bases between. Germline CDR1 is GTSNPN and CDR2 is SVGIG (reference sequence). The CDR3 extends over 12 amino acids. This CDR3 is CAWSVSENTIYF. The CDR3 region has the DNA TGTGCCTGGAGTGTATCCGAAAACACCATATATTTT.

Worth noting for this clonotype: Germline is not matched at one junction end, which may reflect a read error. V is TRBV3-1 and J is TRBJ2-5; TRBD1 might be the D (6 bases). Germline lookup yields CDR1 LGHDT and CDR2 YNNKEL (reference sequence). The CDR3 is 16 amino acids. CDR3 residues: CARSQDKSQGEETQYF. CDR3 sequence (DNA): TGTGCCAGGAGCCAAGATAAATCACAGGGAGAAGAGACCCAGTACTTC.

The rearrangement joins TRBV19 to TRBJ1-4; no clear D. Germline lookup yields CDR1 LNHDA and CDR2 SQIVND (reference sequence). The germline V and J ends were trimmed by 6 bases and 3 bases, with 11 bases remaining between them. There are 14 residues in the CDR3. The CDR3 spells CASSLEPSNEKLFF. In nucleotides, the CDR3 is TGTGCCAGTAGCCTTGAACCGTCTAATGAAAAACTGTTTTTT.

This clonotype has a count of ten or more. The chain couples TRBV9 to TRBJ2-2; perhaps TRBD1 as D (6 bases). Trimming pared 2 bases from V and 2 bases from J, leaving 13 bases between. This CDR3 is built from 16 residues. Looked up from germline, CDR1 is SGDLS and CDR2 is YYNGEE. This chain's CDR3 is CASSVRGTPNTGELFF. The CDR3 DNA follows: TGTGCCAGCAGCGTCAGAGGGACACCAAACACCGGGGAGCTGTTTTTT.

In its sample, this clonotype was seen a few times. The chain combines TRBV9 with TRBJ1-1; D perhaps matches TRBD1 (5 bases). The CDR3 totals 13 residues. Trimming cost V 5 bases and J 5 bases, with 13 bases left between them. In germline, CDR1 is SGDLS, CDR2 YYNGEE. The CDR3 is CASSPGGRTEAFF. The CDR3 DNA is TGTGCCAGCAGTCCCGGGGGAAGGACTGAAGCTTTCTTT.

The V and J genes are TRBV18 and TRBJ1-4; D is ambiguous. CDR1 is KGHSH, CDR2 LQKENI, per germline. The CDR3 is 12 residues long. Trimming left V 3 bases short and J 8 bases short, with 7 bases between. CDR3 sequence reads: CASSPFAEKLFF. CDR3 nucleotide sequence: TGTGCCAGCTCACCTTTCGCGGAAAAACTGTTTTTT.

This clonotype was seen ten or more times. This chain uses TRBV6-2 or TRBV6-3 with TRBJ1-4; D ambiguous. The CDR3 consists of 14 residues. V dropped 7 bases and J dropped 5 bases, with 14 bases sitting between them. Germline V gene data show CDR1 as MNHEY and CDR2 as SVGEGT. In DNA form, the CDR3 reads TGTGCCAGCACCCCAGCCCAGCGAAATGAAAAACTGTTTTTT. Its protein is CASTPAQRNEKLFF.

This clonotype was seen ten or more times. The chain carries TRBV27 and TRBJ1-2; D possibly corresponds to TRBD1 (6 bases). CDR1 is MNHEY, CDR2 SMNVEV, per germline (reference sequence). V was shortened by 5 bases and J by 8 bases, with 18 bases between the two germline ends. This CDR3 spans 14 amino acids. The CDR3 DNA follows: TGTGCCAGCAGTAAACGGACAGAGGTGGGGGGCTACACCTTC. As protein: CASSKRTEVGGYTF.

The chain recombines TRBV13 with TRBJ2-3; 8 bases map to TRBD2. The ends lost 3 bases at V and 3 bases at J; junction bases unmatched: 2. The CDR3 is 14 amino acids. Germline V gives CDR1 PRHDT, CDR2 FYEKMQ (reference sequence). CDR3 coding DNA: TGTGCCAGCAGCTTCCAGCGGGAGACAGATACGCAGTATTTT. It encodes CASSFQRETDTQYF.

The V and J genes are TRBV6-1 and TRBJ1-2; D call uncertain. CDR3 length equals 13 residues. The germline CDR1 and CDR2 sequences are MNHNS and SASEGT. The ends were cut back, 2 bases at V and 8 bases at J, with 12 bases in the middle. In DNA, the CDR3 is TGTGCCAGCAGTGAATGGGGAGGTGGCGGCTACACCTTC. It encodes CASSEWGGGGYTF.

This clonotype was recorded at least ten times. V usage is TRBV5-1 and J usage is TRBJ2-1; D may be TRBD2 (6 bases). Germline V gene lookup returns CDR1 SGHRS and CDR2 YFSETQ. Trimming pared 4 bases from V and 0 bases from J, leaving 14 bases between. The CDR3 spans 16 residues. CDR3 sequence (DNA): TGCGCCAGCAGCGTGGCGGGGTCAAGCTCCTACAATGAGCAGTTCTTC. Translated: CASSVAGSSSYNEQFF.

This clonotype appeared many times. This chain connects TRBV11-3 to TRBJ2-1; D is unclear. The CDR3 spans 13 residues. Trimming removed 7 bases at V and 3 bases at J, with 10 bases between. CDR1 is SGHNT and CDR2 is YENEEA in the germline V gene. DNA of the CDR3: TGTGCCAGCAATGAAAACAGCTACAATGAGCAGTTCTTC. Protein product: CASNENSYNEQFF.

The sample holds many counts of this clonotype. The chain carries TRBV5-1 and TRBJ2-7, with 12 bases lining up with TRBD2. V dropped 4 bases and J dropped 5; count of bases not matched to a gene: 4. The CDR3 is 14 amino acids. Looked up from germline, CDR1 is SGHRS and CDR2 is YFSETQ. Here the CDR3 reads CASSLTSGSDEQYF. In DNA form, the CDR3 reads TGCGCCAGCAGCCTGACTAGCGGGAGTGACGAGCAGTACTTC.

Turning to this clonotype: Just one base apart from a much larger clone, this may be a read error. The chain links TRBV12-3 or TRBV12-4 to TRBJ2-1, with 7 positions matching TRBD2. With 0 bases clipped from V and 8 bases from J, the junction kept 4 bases outside the gene matches. CDR3 length: 14 amino acids. The CDR3 DNA follows: TGTGCCAGCAGTTTAGCGGGAGGGCCGGATGAGCAGTTCTTC. Translating gives CASSLAGGPDEQFF.

The chain is built from TRBV20-1 and TRBJ2-7; D perhaps matches TRBD1 (5 bases). From germline, CDR1 is DFQATT and CDR2 SNEGSKA (reference sequence). Trimming took off 3 bases at V and 4 bases at J, with 19 bases between the two ends. The CDR3 runs to 15 residues. The CDR3 coding sequence is TGCAGTGCTAGTTCGGCAGGGTTGGGGTTTTACGAGCAGTACTTC. Protein product: CSASSAGLGFYEQYF.

This clonotype was seen a handful of times. V gene TRBV4-1 combines with J gene TRBJ2-3; 10 bases align to TRBD2. V was clipped by 5 bases and J by 0 bases; unmatched bases: 5. The CDR3 consists of 16 residues. Germline CDR1 and CDR2: MGHRA and YSYEKL. CDR3 residues: CASSSPSGSSTDTQYF. The CDR3 DNA reads TGCGCCAGCAGCTCCCCTAGCGGGAGTAGCACAGATACGCAGTATTTT.

This clonotype was recorded at least ten times. The chain links TRBV11-2 to TRBJ2-3; 9 positions agree with TRBD2. Germline loops: CDR1 SGHAT, CDR2 FQNNGV. V gave up 3 bases and J gave up 4 bases; unmatched junction bases: 5. The CDR3 spans 15 residues. CDR3 nucleotides: TGTGCCAGCAGCTTTAGCGGGAGAATGGCAGATACGCAGTATTTT. Protein: CASSFSGRMADTQYF.

This clonotype has at least ten counts. The J gene is TRBJ2-1, the V gene TRBV5-1; tentatively, D is TRBD2 (7 bases). The CDR3 is 19 amino acids. V lost 4 bases to trimming and J lost 0 bases, with 23 bases between them. Germline assignment: CDR1 SGHRS and CDR2 YFSETQ. CDR3 region: CASSPEGGLLPSSYNEQFF. CDR3 DNA: TGCGCCAGCAGCCCGGAGGGGGGGCTCCTTCCTAGCTCCTACAATGAGCAGTTCTTC.

This clonotype was detected ten times or more. The chain couples TRBV2 to TRBJ1-1; 11 bases match TRBD1. The CDR3 extends over 17 amino acids. The V segment lost 3 bases and the J segment 5 bases; nucleotides outside the gene matches: 11. The germline V gene encodes CDR1 SNHLY and CDR2 FYNNEI. The CDR3 DNA follows: TGTGCCAGCAGTGATTCCGGACAGGGGGCATTAATGACTGAAGCTTTCTTT. It specifies CASSDSGQGALMTEAFF.

This clonotype occurred many times. This chain connects TRBV6-2 or TRBV6-3 to TRBJ2-7; no definite D call. Trimming took off 4 bases at V and 0 bases at J, with 10 bases between the two ends. CDR3 size: 14 residues. In germline, CDR1 is MNHEY, CDR2 SVGEGT. As DNA, the CDR3 is TGTGCCAGCAGTTCCCTCCGGACCTCCTACGAGCAGTACTTC. As protein: CASSSLRTSYEQYF.